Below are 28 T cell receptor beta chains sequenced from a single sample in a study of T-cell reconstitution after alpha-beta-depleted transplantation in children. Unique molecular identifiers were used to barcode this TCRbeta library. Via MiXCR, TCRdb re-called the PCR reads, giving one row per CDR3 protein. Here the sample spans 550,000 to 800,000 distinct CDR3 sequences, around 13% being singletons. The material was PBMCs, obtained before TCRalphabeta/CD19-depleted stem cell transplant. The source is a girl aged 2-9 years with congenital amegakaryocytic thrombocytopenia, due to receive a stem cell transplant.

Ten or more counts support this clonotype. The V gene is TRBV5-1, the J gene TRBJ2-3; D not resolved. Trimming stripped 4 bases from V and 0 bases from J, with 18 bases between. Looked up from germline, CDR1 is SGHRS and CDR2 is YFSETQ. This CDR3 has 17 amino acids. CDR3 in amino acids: CASSPGTQGYSTDTQYF. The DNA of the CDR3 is TGCGCCAGCAGCCCCGGTACCCAAGGATATAGCACAGATACGCAGTATTTT.

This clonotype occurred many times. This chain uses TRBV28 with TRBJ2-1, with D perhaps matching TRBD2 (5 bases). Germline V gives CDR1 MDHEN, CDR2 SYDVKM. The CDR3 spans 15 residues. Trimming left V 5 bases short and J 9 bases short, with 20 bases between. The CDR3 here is CASSLWSYGISEQFF. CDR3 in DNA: TGTGCCAGCAGTCTTTGGAGTTACGGGATAAGTGAGCAGTTCTTC. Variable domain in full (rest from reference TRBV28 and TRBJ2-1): DVKVTQSSRYLVKRTGEKVFLECVQDMDHENMFWYRQDPGLGLRLIYFSYDVKMKEKGDIPEGYSVSREKKERFSLILESASTNQTSMYLCASSLWSYGISEQFFGPGTRLTVL.

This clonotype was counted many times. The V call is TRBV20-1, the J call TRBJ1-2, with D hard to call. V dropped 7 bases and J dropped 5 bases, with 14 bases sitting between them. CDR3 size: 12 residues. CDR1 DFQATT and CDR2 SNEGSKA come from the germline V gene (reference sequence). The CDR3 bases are TGCAGTGTCTGGGATGCATCATATGGCTACACCTTC. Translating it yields CSVWDASYGYTF.

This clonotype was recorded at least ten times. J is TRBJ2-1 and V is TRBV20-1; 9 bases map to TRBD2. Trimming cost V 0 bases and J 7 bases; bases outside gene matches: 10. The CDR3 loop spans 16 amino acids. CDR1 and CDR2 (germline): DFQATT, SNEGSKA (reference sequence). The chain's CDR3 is CSARDGAGGPGNEQFF. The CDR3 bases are TGCAGTGCTAGAGACGGGGCGGGAGGGCCTGGTAATGAGCAGTTCTTC.

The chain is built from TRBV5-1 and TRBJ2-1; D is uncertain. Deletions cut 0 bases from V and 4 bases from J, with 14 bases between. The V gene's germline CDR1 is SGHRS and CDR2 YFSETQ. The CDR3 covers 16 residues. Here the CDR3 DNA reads TGCGCCAGCAGCTTGGCCCAGTGGGGATCGTACAATGAGCAGTTCTTC. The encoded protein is CASSLAQWGSYNEQFF.

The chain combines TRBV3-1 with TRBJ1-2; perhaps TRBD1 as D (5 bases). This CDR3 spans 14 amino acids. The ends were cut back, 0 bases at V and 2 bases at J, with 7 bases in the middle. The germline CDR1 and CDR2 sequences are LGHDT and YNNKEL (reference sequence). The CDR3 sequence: CASSQEWGNYGYTF. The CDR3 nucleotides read TGTGCCAGCAGCCAAGAATGGGGGAACTATGGCTACACCTTC. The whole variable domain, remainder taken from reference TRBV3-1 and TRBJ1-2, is DTAVSQTPKYLVTQMGNDKSIKCEQNLGHDTMYWYKQDSKKFLKIMFSYNNKELIINETVPNRFSPKSPDKAHLNLHINSLELGDSAVYFCASSQEWGNYGYTFGSGTRLTVV.

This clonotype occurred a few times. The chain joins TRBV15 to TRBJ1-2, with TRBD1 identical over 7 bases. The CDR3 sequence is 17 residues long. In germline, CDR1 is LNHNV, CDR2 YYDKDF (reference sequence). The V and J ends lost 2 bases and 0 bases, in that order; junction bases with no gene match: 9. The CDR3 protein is CATSRQIGTETNYGYTF. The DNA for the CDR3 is TGTGCCACCAGCAGACAAATCGGGACAGAGACTAACTATGGCTACACCTTC.

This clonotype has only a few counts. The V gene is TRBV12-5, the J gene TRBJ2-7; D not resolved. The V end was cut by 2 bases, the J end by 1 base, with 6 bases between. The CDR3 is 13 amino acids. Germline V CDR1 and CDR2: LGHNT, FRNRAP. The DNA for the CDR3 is TGTGCTAGTGGTTTGCGGTCGTCCTACGAGCAGTACTTC. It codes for CASGLRSSYEQYF.

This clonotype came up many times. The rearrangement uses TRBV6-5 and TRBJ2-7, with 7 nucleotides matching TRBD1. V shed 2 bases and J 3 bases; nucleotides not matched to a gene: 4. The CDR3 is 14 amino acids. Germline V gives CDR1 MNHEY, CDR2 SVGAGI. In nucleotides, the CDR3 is TGTGCCAGCAGTTACGGGACAGAGTACTACGAGCAGTACTTC. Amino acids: CASSYGTEYYEQYF.

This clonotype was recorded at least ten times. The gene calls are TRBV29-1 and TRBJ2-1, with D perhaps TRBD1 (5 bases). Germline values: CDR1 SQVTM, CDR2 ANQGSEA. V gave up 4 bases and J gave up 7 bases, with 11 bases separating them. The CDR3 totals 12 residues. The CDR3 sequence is CSVVRSGNEQFF. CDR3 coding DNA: TGCAGCGTTGTCAGGTCAGGGAATGAGCAGTTCTTC.

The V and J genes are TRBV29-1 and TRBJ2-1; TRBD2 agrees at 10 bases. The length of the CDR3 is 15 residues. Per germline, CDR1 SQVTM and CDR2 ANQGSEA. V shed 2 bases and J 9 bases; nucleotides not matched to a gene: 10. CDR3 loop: CSVELSLAGVAEQFF. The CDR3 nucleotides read TGCAGCGTTGAATTGTCTCTAGCGGGAGTGGCTGAGCAGTTCTTC.

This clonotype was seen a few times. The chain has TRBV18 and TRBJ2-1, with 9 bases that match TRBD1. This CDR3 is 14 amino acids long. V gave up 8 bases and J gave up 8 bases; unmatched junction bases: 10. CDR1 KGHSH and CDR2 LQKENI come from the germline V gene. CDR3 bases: TGTGCCAGCAAACCGGGACAGGGAACCGATGAGCAGTTCTTC. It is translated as CASKPGQGTDEQFF.

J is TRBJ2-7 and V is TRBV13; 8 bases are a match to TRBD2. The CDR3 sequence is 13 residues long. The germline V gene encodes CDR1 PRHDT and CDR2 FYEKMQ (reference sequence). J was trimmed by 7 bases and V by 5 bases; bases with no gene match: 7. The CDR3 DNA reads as TGTGCCAGCAGCAGCAACGAGCGGGGGGAGCAGTACTTC. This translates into CASSSNERGEQYF.

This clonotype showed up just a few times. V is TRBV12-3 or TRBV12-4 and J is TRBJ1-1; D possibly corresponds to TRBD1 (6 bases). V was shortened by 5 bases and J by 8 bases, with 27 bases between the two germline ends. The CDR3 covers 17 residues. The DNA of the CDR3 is TGTGCCAGCAGTCCGTACCGATTTTTGGTCCCTACAGGGGAAGCTTTCTTT. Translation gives CASSPYRFLVPTGEAFF.

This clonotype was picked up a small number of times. The CDR3 region has the DNA TGTGCCTGGAGCGCAATGGGGGCGTACTATGGCTACACCTTC. Residues: CAWSAMGAYYGYTF. The chain is built from TRBV30 and TRBJ1-2, with a tentative D call TRBD1 (6 bases). The CDR3 runs 14 residues. Germline CDR1 reads GTSNPN; CDR2 reads SVGIG (reference sequence). The V and J ends lost 3 bases and 3 bases respectively, with 14 bases between them.

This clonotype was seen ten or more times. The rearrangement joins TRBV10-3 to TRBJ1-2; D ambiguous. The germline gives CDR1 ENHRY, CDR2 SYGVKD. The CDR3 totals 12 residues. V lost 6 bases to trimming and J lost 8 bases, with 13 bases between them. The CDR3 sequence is CAIRLAGGGYTF. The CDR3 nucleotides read TGTGCCATCAGACTGGCAGGAGGAGGCTACACCTTC.

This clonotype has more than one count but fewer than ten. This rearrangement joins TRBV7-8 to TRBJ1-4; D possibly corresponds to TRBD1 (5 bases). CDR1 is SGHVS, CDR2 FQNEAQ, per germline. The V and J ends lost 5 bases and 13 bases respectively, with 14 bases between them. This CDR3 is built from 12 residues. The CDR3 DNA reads TGTGCCAGCAGCCCGGGACCTGCACGACTGTTTTTT. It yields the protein CASSPGPARLFF.

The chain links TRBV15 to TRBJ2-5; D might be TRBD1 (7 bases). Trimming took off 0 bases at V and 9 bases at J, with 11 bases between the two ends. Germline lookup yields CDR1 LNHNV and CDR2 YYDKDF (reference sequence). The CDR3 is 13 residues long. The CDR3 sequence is CATSRDQGEAQYF. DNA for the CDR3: TGTGCCACCAGCAGAGATCAGGGGGAGGCCCAGTACTTC.

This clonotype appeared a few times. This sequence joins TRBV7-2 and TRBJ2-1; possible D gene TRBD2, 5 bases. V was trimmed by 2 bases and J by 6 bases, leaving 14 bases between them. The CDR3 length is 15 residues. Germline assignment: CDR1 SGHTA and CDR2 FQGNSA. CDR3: CASSLWSSWTNEQFF. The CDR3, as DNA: TGTGCCAGCAGCTTATGGTCTAGCTGGACCAATGAGCAGTTCTTC.

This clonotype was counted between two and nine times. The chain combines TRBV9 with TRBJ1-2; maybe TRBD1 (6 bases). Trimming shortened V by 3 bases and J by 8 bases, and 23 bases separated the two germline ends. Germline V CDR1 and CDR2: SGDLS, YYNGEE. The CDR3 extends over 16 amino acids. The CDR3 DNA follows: TGTGCCAGCAGCGCAAACTTACAGGGCTGGATTTCAGGCTACACCTTC. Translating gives CASSANLQGWISGYTF.

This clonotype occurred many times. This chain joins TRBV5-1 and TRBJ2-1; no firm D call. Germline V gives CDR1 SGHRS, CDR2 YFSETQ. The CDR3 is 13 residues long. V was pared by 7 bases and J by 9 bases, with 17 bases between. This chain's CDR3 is CASSLQVEREQFF. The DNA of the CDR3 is TGCGCCAGCTCTCTCCAGGTCGAACGTGAGCAGTTCTTC.

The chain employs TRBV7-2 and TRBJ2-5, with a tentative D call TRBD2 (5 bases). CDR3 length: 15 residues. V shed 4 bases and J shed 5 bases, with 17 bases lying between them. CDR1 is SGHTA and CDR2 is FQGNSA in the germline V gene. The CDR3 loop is CASSSPPAQRETQYF. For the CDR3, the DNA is TGTGCCAGCAGCTCCCCCCCGGCTCAGCGGGAGACCCAGTACTTC.

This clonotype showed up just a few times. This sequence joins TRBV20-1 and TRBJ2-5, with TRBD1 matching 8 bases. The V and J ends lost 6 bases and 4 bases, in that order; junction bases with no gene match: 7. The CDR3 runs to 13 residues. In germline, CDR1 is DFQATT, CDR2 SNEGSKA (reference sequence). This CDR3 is CSATSGTGETQYF. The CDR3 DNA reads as TGCAGTGCCACCTCCGGGACAGGAGAGACCCAGTACTTC.

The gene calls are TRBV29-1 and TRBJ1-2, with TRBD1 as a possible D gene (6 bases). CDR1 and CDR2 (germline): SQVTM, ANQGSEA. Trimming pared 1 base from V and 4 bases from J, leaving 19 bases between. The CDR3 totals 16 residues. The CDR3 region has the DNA TGCAGCGTTGAAGTGTTTGGGGGGGGCACTGGCTATGGCTACACCTTC. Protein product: CSVEVFGGGTGYGYTF.

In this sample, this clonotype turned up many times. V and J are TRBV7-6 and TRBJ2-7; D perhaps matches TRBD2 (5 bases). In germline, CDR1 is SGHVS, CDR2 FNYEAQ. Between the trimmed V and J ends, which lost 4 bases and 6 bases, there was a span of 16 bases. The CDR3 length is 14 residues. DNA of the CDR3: TGTGCCAGCAGCTCCTCTATGGGAGTTCGCGAGCAGTACTTC. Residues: CASSSSMGVREQYF.

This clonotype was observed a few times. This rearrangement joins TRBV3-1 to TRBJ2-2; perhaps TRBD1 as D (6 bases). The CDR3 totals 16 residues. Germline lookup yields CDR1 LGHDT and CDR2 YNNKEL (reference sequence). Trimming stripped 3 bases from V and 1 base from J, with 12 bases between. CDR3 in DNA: TGTGCCAGCAGCCATGGGGGCTACGTGAACACCGGGGAGCTGTTTTTT. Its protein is CASSHGGYVNTGELFF.

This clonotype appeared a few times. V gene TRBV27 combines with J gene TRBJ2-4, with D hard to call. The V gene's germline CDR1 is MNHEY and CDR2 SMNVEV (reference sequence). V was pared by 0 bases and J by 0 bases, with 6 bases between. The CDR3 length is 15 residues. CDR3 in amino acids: CASSLSIIAKNIQYF. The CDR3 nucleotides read TGTGCCAGCAGTTTATCGATCATAGCCAAAAACATTCAGTACTTC.

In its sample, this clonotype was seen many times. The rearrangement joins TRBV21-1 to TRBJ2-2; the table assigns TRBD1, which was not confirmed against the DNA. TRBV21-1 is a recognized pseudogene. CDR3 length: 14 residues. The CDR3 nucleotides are TGTGCCAGCCGCGACAGCTTATCTCTCGGGGAGCTGTTTTTT. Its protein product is CASRDSLSLGELFF.